This T cell receptor (beta chain) derives from a study of blood T cell repertoires in COVID-19. Here immunoSEQ multiplex PCR was the method, and the copy in TCRdb shows in-frame clones only, minus some. This sample has about 250,000 clones, with 80% to 90% found just once. The CDR3 is made up of 17 amino acids. Germline lookup yields CDR1 LGHNA and CDR2 YNFKEQ. The V segment lost 0 bases and the J segment 2 bases; nucleotides outside the gene matches: 6. The sample was PBMCs or T cells enriched from blood (not recorded which). The V call is TRBV4-2, the J call TRBJ2-7; 11 nucleotides line up with TRBD1. The receptor was isolated from a man in his forties who had recovered from COVID-19. This CDR3 is CASSQDPMGQGAYEQYF. The CDR3 bases are TGTGCCAGCAGCCAAGATCCTATGGGACAGGGGGCCTACGAGCAGTACTTC.